Following are 5 T cell receptor beta chains from one sample sequenced in a study of cytomegalovirus exposure and HLA in healthy donors. In the PCR, 60 Vbeta and 13 Jbeta primers were used. The method was immunoSEQ multiplex PCR; TCRdb's version includes in-frame clones alone and lacks a portion of them. This sample yields approximately 90,000 clones, of which about 63% are seen a single time; around 6.5% belongs to the top ten. Sequenced: PBMCs. These receptors were obtained from a woman younger than 45 in good health and CMV-seronegative.

The chain is built from TRBV10-3 and TRBJ1-5; possible D gene TRBD1, 5 bases. Trimming cost V 2 bases and J 6 bases, with 8 bases left between them. The germline V gene encodes CDR1 ENHRY and CDR2 SYGVKD. This CDR3 comprises 13 residues. The CDR3: CAISEDRSQPQHF. For the CDR3, the DNA is TGTGCCATCAGTGAGGACAGAAGTCAGCCCCAGCATTTT.

In nucleotides, the CDR3 is TGTGCCAGCAGTCAACGCTGGCGACTCGATCCCTACGAGCAGTACTTC. It translates to CASSQRWRLDPYEQYF. The chain is built from TRBV27 and TRBJ2-7, with D hard to call. Trimming shortened V by 5 bases and J by 2 bases, and 19 bases separated the two germline ends. The CDR3 has 16 residues. CDR1 and CDR2 from the germline V gene are MNHEY and SMNVEV (reference sequence).

This clone was picked up a small number of times. The chain recombines TRBV10-1 with TRBJ2-5; D is perhaps TRBD2 (5 bases). The germline CDR1 and CDR2 sequences are WNHNN and SYGVQD (reference sequence). V dropped 5 bases and J dropped 4 bases, with 11 bases sitting between them. CDR3 length: 13 amino acids. For the CDR3, the DNA is TGCGCCAGCAGTAGCGGCGCCGCAGAGACCCAGTACTTC. Its translation is CASSSGAAETQYF.

V and J are TRBV5-1 and TRBJ2-1, with 12 bases lining up with TRBD2. The germline V gene encodes CDR1 SGHRS and CDR2 YFSETQ. The CDR3 extends over 15 amino acids. The V gene end was trimmed by 4 bases and the J gene end by 6 bases; junction bases not matched to a gene: 5. The CDR3, as DNA: TGCGCCAGCAGCCCTGGACTAGCGGGAAGCAATGAGCAGTTCTTC. Residues: CASSPGLAGSNEQFF.

The chain uses TRBV6-5 and TRBJ2-5, with 8 bases identical to TRBD1. CDR1 and CDR2 (germline): MNHEY, SVGAGI. This CDR3 has 14 residues. The V segment lost 7 bases and the J segment 1 base; nucleotides outside the gene matches: 5. The CDR3 nucleotides read TGTGCCAGCACCCCGGACAGGGCCCAAGAGACCCAGTACTTC. Encoded protein: CASTPDRAQETQYF.